The 17 T cell receptor beta chains in this list originate from one sample, sequenced in a study of tumor-infiltrating lymphocytes in primary liver carcinoma. Unsorted whole blood served as the source of blood RNA, and germline DNA was extracted as well. TCR beta cDNA was made from 400 to 500 ng total RNA with a constant-region primer. Each TCR beta library was derived from three nested multiplex PCR rounds that employed slightly modified ARM-PCR. TRBV1-TRBV30 forward primers paired with a C-beta reverse primer drove the first two PCR rounds, roughly 10 cycles each. TCRdb passed the multiplex PCR reads through MiXCR, listing each CDR3 protein once. The table has 300,000 to 350,000 distinct CDR3 sequences, roughly three fifths seen once; the top ten hold approximately 15%. Source material: peripheral blood. These receptor sequences come from a woman in her 30s with primary liver carcinoma and hepatitis B virus infection.

The chain has TRBV10-1 and TRBJ2-3; tentative D call: TRBD2 (5 bases). The length of the CDR3 is 15 residues. Trimming left V 7 bases short and J 1 base short, with 15 bases between. Germline V gene sequence: CDR1 WNHNN, CDR2 SYGVQD (reference sequence). CDR3 nucleotide sequence: TGCGCCAGCAACACCGGAGCGCGGGGCACAGATACGCAGTATTTT. Its protein is CASNTGARGTDTQYF.

Concerning this clonotype: A single base separates this from a much larger clone, so it may be a read error. The rearrangement uses TRBV6-2 or TRBV6-3 and TRBJ2-2; a weak D match, TRBD2 (6 bases). The CDR3 length is 13 residues. Germline CDR1 MNHEY, CDR2 SVGEGT. This CDR3 is CASSVSGVGKLFF. As DNA, the CDR3 is TGTGCCAGCAGTGTTTCGGGGGTCGGGAAGCTGTTTTTT.

On this clonotype itself: Since no conserved phenylalanine or tryptophan closes the CDR3, a read error is the likely cause. V and J are TRBV6-2 or TRBV6-3 and TRBJ2-2, with TRBD1 as a possible D gene (6 bases). This CDR3 contains 14 residues. Per germline, CDR1 MNHEY and CDR2 SVGEGT. CDR3: CTSKGQGRSWELFY. The CDR3 DNA sequence: TGTACCAGCAAGGGCCAGGGGCGGTCCTGGGAGCTGTTTTAT.

This clonotype was recorded once. The rearrangement uses TRBV5-1 and TRBJ2-4; 8 bases agree with TRBD1. V gave up 0 bases and J gave up 6 bases; unmatched junction bases: 14. The germline gives CDR1 SGHRS, CDR2 YFSETQ. This CDR3 contains 18 residues. CDR3 DNA: TGCGCCAGCAGCTTGGGAAAGGTCGGGTCAGGGGGCGCAAACATTCAGTACTTC. Its translation: CASSLGKVGSGGANIQYF.

This clonotype was counted only a few times. The chain combines TRBV10-2 with TRBJ2-3; the D is unclear. Germline V lookup: CDR1 WSHSY, CDR2 SAAADI. V lost 3 bases, J lost 5 bases, and 12 bases lay in between. The CDR3 extends over 14 amino acids. CDR3: CASSERGDGDTQYF. The DNA for the CDR3 is TGCGCCAGCAGTGAAAGAGGTGATGGAGATACGCAGTATTTT.

J is TRBJ1-3 and V is TRBV28, with 9 nucleotides matching TRBD1. With V trimmed by 6 bases and J by 8 bases, 8 bases remained unmatched. Germline V gene lookup returns CDR1 MDHEN and CDR2 SYDVKM. The CDR3 sequence is 14 residues long. The CDR3 DNA follows: TGTGCCAGCAGGACAGGGGGAGACGGGGACACCATATATTTT. Translated: CASRTGGDGDTIYF.

By its share, this clonotype is medium-sized. This chain connects TRBV11-2 to TRBJ2-1; no definite D call. Deletions cut 4 bases from V and 9 bases from J, with 7 bases between. CDR3 length: 11 amino acids. The germline V gene has CDR1 SGHAT and CDR2 FQNNGV. The CDR3 loop is CASSSTAEQFF. CDR3 nucleotide sequence: TGTGCCAGCAGCTCAACGGCTGAGCAGTTCTTC.

The chain combines TRBV29-1 with TRBJ2-2, with D perhaps assigned TRBD1 or TRBD2 (5 bases each). CDR3 length: 13 amino acids. Germline V gene data show CDR1 as SQVTM and CDR2 as ANQGSEA. The CDR3 bases are TGCTGTGCTGGCCGGGGCGGGACCGGGGAGCTGTTTTTT. It codes for CCAGRGGTGELFF.

The V gene is TRBV6-2 or TRBV6-3, the J gene TRBJ1-4; D possibly corresponds to TRBD1 (5 bases). CDR1 MNHEY and CDR2 SVGEGT come from the germline V gene. The ends were cut back, 5 bases at V and 0 bases at J, with 13 bases in the middle. The CDR3 spans 16 residues. The CDR3 nucleotides read TGTGCCAGCAGTATCCGGGGCGAATCAACTAATGAAAAACTGTTTTTT. This gives the protein CASSIRGESTNEKLFF.

Of note for this clonotype: A much larger clone differs by one base, so this may be a read error. V gene TRBV6-5 combines with J gene TRBJ2-5; 7 nucleotides line up with TRBD1. Germline CDR1 MNHEY, CDR2 SVGAGI. The CDR3 is 15 amino acids. Trimming took 8 bases from V and 4 from J; bases not matched to a gene: 13. The CDR3 region has the DNA TGTGCCAGCGCTAGGGGGCTCGGGTTAGCAGAGACCCAGTACTTC. This encodes CASARGLGLAETQYF.

The chain links TRBV7-9 to TRBJ2-7, with D hard to call. This CDR3 comprises 13 residues. Between the trimmed V and J ends, which lost 11 bases and 6 bases, there was a span of 20 bases. Germline-derived CDR1 and CDR2 are SEHNR and FQNEAQ (reference sequence). For the CDR3, the DNA is TGTGCCTCACAAACCGCTTTTGCCTGCGAGCAGTACTTC. It codes for CASQTAFACEQYF.

In this sample, this clonotype turned up a few times. The genes are TRBV6-1 and TRBJ2-1; 12 bases are shared with TRBD1. J gave up 9 bases and V 8 bases, and 5 bases lay outside the gene matches. Germline assignment: CDR1 MNHNS and CDR2 SASEGT. This CDR3 has 13 residues. This chain's CDR3 is CASAGQGAGEQFF. CDR3 in DNA: TGTGCCAGCGCGGGACAGGGGGCTGGTGAGCAGTTCTTC.

The table lists this clonotype with many counts. This chain connects TRBV7-8 to TRBJ2-1; 9 bases agree with TRBD2. The CDR3 is 15 amino acids. CDR1 SGHVS and CDR2 FQNEAQ come from the germline V gene. J lost 4 bases, V lost 2 bases, and 3 bases had no gene match. The CDR3 sequence is CASSLYSGSYNEQFF. The CDR3 coding sequence is TGTGCCAGCAGCTTATATAGCGGGAGTTACAATGAGCAGTTCTTC.

Comment on this clonotype: A junction boundary mismatches the germline segment, possibly from a read error. The V gene is TRBV11-2, the J gene TRBJ2-7; no clear D gene. Germline V gives CDR1 SGHAT, CDR2 FQNNGV. CDR3 length: 11 residues. The CDR3 reads CSRSLAYEQYF. CDR3 nucleotides: TGTTCCAGAAGCTTAGCTTACGAGCAGTACTTC.

Remarks on this clonotype: A junction end diverges from the germline sequence, so it may reflect a read error. The V gene is TRBV11-3, the J gene TRBJ2-5, with D maybe TRBD2 (6 bases). The germline gives CDR1 SGHNT, CDR2 YENEEA. The CDR3 extends over 15 amino acids. The CDR3 loop reads CPSSLGFRGRQTQYF. CDR3 sequence (DNA): TGTCCCAGCAGCTTAGGCTTTAGAGGGAGGCAGACCCAATACTTC.

The V call is TRBV7-8, the J call TRBJ2-3, with a weak D call TRBD2 (6 bases). The CDR3 length is 16 residues. V was cut by 5 bases and J by 11 bases, with 26 bases left in between. The germline V gene has CDR1 SGHVS and CDR2 FQNEAQ. This chain's CDR3 is CASSVTGTTSTDVQYF. For the CDR3, the DNA is TGTGCCAGCAGCGTCACCGGGACCACTAGCACAGATGTGCAGTATTTT. Together with reference TRBV7-8 and TRBJ2-3, the CDR3 gives the full variable domain: GAGVSQSPRYKVAKRGQDVALRCDPISGHVSLFWYQQALGQGPEFLTYFQNEAQLDKSGLPSDRFFAERPEGSVSTLKIQRTQQEDSAVYLCASSVTGTTSTDVQYFGPGTRLTVL.

This clonotype was found a few times. The rearrangement links TRBV10-2 to TRBJ2-2; possibly TRBD2 for D (6 bases). There are 15 residues in the CDR3. V lost 0 bases and J lost 6, with 11 bases in between. Germline CDR1 is WSHSY and CDR2 is SAAADI. Written as DNA, the CDR3 is TGCGCCAGCAGTGAGTCGTGGGGGGACGCCGGGGAGCTGTTTTTT. Translating gives CASSESWGDAGELFF.